These T cell receptor beta chains were read from a single sample in a study of control samples from healthy donors and cancer patients. TCRdb keeps only in-frame clones here, not all; method: immunoSEQ multiplex PCR. The repertoire holds 100,000 to 150,000 clones, with 87% as singletons. The sequencing input was blood. The receptors stem from a man aged 18 to 30 in good health. Each CDR3 is given with its conserved first and last residue.

v_gene	CDR3aa
TRBV10-1	CASSESGRHHGELFF
TRBV6-5	CASSIDRDAPYEQYF
TRBV6-5	CAVQTANTEAFF
TRBV10-3	CAISESANYGYTF
TRBV30	CAWSGPRDSEAFF
TRBV19	CASSIVRDTEAFF
TRBV6-1	CASSVPGQGIKNIQYF
TRBV7-3	CASSLKGSYNEQFF
TRBV6-2/TRBV6-3	CASSYSVLVAELQPQHF
TRBV2	CASSRLIDTEAFF
TRBV11-2	CASSLGRGAGAVGEQYF
TRBV5-1	CASSRGPPNTEAFF
TRBV19	CASRQGAHQETQYF
TRBV5-8	CASSLEGARSSFF
TRBV20-1	CSASIGQSNQPQHF
TRBV10-2	CASSEWGSGNTIYF
TRBV7-3	CASSTLPSGSRETQYF
TRBV7-2	CASSLGSGSYEQYF
TRBV6-5	CASMRQGVSNQPQHF
TRBV10-2	CASRGSKGIHEQYF
TRBV18	CASSPNQGDYGYTF
TRBV5-1	CASSILAQSYNEQFF
TRBV10-1	CASSNTGGYEQYF
TRBV7-9	CASSHGLAASSYEQYF
TRBV7-3	CASSSRPGQGPDGYTF
TRBV7-9	CASSLAEYRGGNTIYF
TRBV5-5	CASTLDQGVSYEQYF
TRBV4-3	CASSQDLRRDEQFF
TRBV19	CASSEDRLNTGELFF
TRBV7-2	CASSLGLDYLFYEQYF
TRBV30	CAWAGYSGLAGGFQETQYF
TRBV14	CASSQDLGLKEQFF
TRBV7-2	CASSHDNQPQHF
TRBV28	CASSFSRVNYGYTF
TRBV30	CAWSVEFEAFF
TRBV30	CAWSVTAGGYEQYF
TRBV5-3	CARSMPLWGFHYEQYF
TRBV19	CASSTQDRGSSYEQYF
TRBV18	CASSTPGGTYEQYF
TRBV20-1	CSARDGEQFF
TRBV19	CASSPGTSFLDTQYF
TRBV2	CASLPGAATNEKLFF
TRBV27	CASSSLDRNTEAFF
TRBV12-3/TRBV12-4	CASKRTSGAYF
TRBV5-6	CASSPTGQFNTEAFF
TRBV6-1	CASSGGLAGVTDTQYF
TRBV7-9	CASTQQGFVTEAFF
TRBV19	CASSIVGTNALAQYF
TRBV5-6	CASSLALAGGTQETQYF
TRBV6-1	CASSEDRGGNQPQHF